This T cell receptor (beta chain) was identified during a study of blood T cell repertoires in COVID-19. Background on the study: PBMCs, B-cell-depleted T cells, or T cells were the source of the cDNA or gDNA that made up the material.

This clone appeared once. V shed 0 bases, J shed 8 bases, and the junction held 8 bases outside the gene matches. Germline CDR1 reads SQVTM; CDR2 reads ANQGSEA. The CDR3 length is 14 residues. In the original workflow: Quantification of nucleated cells was approximated via reference gene primer amplification. Using immunoSEQ multiplex PCR, the repertoire was profiled, and TCRdb retains in-frame clones only, with some absent. The DNA gave D and trimming, while V, J and clone size come from that table. This table holds fewer than 140,000 clones, 70% to 80% found once. Material: peripheral blood. The receptor comes from a man of 80 years or more with COVID-19, enrolled during active disease. The chain is built from TRBV29-1 and TRBJ1-1; 8 bases align to TRBD1. This CDR3 is CSVEDLGQGGEAFF. The DNA for the CDR3 is TGCAGCGTTGAAGATCTCGGACAGGGCGGGGAAGCTTTCTTT.